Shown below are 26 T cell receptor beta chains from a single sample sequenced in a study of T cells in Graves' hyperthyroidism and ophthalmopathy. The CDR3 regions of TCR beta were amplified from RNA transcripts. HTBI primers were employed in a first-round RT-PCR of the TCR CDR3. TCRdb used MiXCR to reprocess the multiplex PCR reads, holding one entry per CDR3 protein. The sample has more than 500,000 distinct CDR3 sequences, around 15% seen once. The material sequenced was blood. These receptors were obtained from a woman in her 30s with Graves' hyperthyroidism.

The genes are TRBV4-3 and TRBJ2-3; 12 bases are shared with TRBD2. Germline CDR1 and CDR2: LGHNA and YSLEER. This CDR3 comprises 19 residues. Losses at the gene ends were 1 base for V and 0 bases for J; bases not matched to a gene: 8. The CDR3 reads CASSQGVLAGGPSTDTQYF. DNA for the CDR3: TGCGCCAGCAGCCAAGGGGTCCTAGCGGGAGGGCCTAGCACAGATACGCAGTATTTT.

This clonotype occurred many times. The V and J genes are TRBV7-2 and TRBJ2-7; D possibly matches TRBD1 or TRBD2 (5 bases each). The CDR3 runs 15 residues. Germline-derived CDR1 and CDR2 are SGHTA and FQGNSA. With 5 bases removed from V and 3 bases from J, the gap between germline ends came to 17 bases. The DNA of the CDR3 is TGTGCCAGCAGCCCGATTACAGGACTCCTCTACGAGCAGTACTTC. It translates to CASSPITGLLYEQYF.

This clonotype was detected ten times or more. The CDR3 loop reads CAWSGFSHSSTDTQYF. The CDR3 DNA reads TGTGCCTGGAGTGGGTTCAGTCACTCTAGCACAGATACGCAGTATTTT. The rearrangement uses TRBV30 and TRBJ2-3; D is uncertain. The V gene's germline CDR1 is GTSNPN and CDR2 SVGIG (reference sequence). V lost 1 base and J lost 0, with 14 bases in between. The CDR3 runs 16 residues.

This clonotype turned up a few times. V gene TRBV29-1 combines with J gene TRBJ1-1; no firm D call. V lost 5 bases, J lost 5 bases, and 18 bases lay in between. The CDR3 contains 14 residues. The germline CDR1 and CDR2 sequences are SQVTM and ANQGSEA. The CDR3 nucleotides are TGCAGCGTTACCACCCGAAGGGCTGGAACTGAAGCTTTCTTT. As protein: CSVTTRRAGTEAFF.

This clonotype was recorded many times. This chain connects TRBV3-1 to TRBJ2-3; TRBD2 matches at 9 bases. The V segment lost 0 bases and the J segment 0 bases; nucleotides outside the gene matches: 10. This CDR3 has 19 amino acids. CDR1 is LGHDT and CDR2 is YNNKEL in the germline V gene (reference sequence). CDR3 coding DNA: TGTGCCAGCAGCCAAGATTCATCGGGGCTAGCGGGAAGCACAGATACGCAGTATTTT. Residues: CASSQDSSGLAGSTDTQYF.

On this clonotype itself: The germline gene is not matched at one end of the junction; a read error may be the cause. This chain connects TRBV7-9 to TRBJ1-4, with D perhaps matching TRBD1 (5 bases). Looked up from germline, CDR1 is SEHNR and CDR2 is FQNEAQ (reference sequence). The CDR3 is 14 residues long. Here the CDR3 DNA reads TGTGCCAGCAGCTTCGGGCAGTCGGGGGAAAACCTGTTTTTT. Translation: CASSFGQSGENLFF.

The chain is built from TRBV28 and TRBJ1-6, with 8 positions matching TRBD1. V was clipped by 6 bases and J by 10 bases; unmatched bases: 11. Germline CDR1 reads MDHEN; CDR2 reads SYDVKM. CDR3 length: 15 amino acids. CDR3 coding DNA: TGTGCCAGCAGACCCGGGACAGGTCGGTACTCACCCCTCCACTTT. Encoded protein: CASRPGTGRYSPLHF.

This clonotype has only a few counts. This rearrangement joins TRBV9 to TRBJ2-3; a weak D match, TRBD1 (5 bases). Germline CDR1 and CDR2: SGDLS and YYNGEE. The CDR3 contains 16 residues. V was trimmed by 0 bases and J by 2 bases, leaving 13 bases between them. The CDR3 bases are TGTGCCAGCAGCGTAGATGGGGCTAAAGTCACAGATACGCAGTATTTT. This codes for CASSVDGAKVTDTQYF. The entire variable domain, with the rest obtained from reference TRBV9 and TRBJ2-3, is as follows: DSGVTQTPKHLITATGQRVTLRCSPRSGDLSVYWYQQSLDQGLQFLIQYYNGEERAKGNILERFSAQQFPDLHSELNLSSLELGDSALYFCASSVDGAKVTDTQYFGPGTRLTVL.

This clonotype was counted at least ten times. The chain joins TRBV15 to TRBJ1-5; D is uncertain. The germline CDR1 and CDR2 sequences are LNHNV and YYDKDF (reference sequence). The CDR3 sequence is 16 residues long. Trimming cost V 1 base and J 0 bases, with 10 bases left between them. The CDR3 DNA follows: TGTGCCACCAGCAGAGGCTCGCCTAATAGCAATCAGCCCCAGCATTTT. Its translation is CATSRGSPNSNQPQHF.

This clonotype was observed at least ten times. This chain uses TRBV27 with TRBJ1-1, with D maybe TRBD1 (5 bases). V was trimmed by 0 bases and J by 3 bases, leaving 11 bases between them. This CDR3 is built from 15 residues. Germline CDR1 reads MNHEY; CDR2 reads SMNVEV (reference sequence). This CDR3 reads CASSLSGRVDTEAFF. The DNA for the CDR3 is TGTGCCAGCAGTTTATCGGGCAGGGTGGACACTGAAGCTTTCTTT.

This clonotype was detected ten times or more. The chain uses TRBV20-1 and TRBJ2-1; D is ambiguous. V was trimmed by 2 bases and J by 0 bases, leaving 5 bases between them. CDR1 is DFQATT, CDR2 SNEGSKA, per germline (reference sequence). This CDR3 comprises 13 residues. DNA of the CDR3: TGCAGTGCTAGAATAAGCTCCTACAATGAGCAGTTCTTC. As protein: CSARISSYNEQFF.

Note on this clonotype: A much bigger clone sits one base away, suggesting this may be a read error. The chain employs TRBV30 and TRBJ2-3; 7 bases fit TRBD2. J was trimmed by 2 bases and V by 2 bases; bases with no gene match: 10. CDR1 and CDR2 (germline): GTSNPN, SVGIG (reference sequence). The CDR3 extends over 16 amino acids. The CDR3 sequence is CAWSWQGSGHTDTQYF. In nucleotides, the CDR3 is TGTGCCTGGAGTTGGCAAGGTAGCGGGCACACAGATACGCAGTATTTT.

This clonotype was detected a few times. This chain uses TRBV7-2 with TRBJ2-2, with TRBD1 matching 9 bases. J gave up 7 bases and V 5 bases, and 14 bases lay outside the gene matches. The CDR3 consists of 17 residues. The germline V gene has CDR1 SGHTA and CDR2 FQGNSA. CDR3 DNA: TGTGCCAGCAGCCCGCTACCCGGGACAGGGTTTATCGGGGAGCTGTTTTTT. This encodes CASSPLPGTGFIGELFF.

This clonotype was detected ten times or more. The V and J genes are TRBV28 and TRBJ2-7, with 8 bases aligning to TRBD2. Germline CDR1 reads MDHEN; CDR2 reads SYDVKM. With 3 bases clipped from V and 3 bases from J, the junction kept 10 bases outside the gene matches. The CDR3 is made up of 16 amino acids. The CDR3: CASSLAGGGTFYEQYF. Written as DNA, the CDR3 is TGTGCCAGCAGTTTGGCGGGGGGCGGGACCTTCTACGAGCAGTACTTC.

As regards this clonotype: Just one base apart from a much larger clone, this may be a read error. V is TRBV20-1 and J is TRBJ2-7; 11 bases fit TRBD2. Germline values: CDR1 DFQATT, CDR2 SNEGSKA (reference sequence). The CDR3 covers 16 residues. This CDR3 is CSAPRDKTSGTYEHYF. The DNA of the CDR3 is TGCAGTGCTCCCCGCGACAAGACTAGCGGGACCTACGAGCACTACTTC.

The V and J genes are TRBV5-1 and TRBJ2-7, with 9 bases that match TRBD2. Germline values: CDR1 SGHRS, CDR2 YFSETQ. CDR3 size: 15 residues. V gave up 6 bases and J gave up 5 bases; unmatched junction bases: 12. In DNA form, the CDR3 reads TGCGCCAGCAACCTCGCGGGGGGGAAAACCCACGAGCAGTACTTC. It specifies CASNLAGGKTHEQYF.

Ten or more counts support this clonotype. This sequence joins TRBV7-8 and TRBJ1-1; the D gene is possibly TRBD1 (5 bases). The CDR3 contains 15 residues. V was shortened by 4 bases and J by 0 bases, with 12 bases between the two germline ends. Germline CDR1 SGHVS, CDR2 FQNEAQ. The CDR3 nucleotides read TGTGCCAGCAGCTCCGGACAAACTCTGAACACTGAAGCTTTCTTT. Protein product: CASSSGQTLNTEAFF. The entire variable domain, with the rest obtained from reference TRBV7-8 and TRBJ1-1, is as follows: GAGVSQSPRYKVAKRGQDVALRCDPISGHVSLFWYQQALGQGPEFLTYFQNEAQLDKSGLPSDRFFAERPEGSVSTLKIQRTQQEDSAVYLCASSSGQTLNTEAFFGQGTRLTVV.

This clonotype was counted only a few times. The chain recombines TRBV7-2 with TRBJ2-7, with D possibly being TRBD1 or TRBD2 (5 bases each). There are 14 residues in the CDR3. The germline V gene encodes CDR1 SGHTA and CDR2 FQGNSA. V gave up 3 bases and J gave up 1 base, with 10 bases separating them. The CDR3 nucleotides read TGTGCCAGCAGCTTTGGGGGATTTTCCTACGAGCAGTACTTC. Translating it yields CASSFGGFSYEQYF.

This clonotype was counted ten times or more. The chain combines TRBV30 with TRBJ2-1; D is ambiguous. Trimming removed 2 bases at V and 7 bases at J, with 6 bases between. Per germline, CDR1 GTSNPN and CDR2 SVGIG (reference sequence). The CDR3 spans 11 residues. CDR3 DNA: TGTGCCTGGAGTAAAAGGAATGAGCAGTTCTTC. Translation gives CAWSKRNEQFF.

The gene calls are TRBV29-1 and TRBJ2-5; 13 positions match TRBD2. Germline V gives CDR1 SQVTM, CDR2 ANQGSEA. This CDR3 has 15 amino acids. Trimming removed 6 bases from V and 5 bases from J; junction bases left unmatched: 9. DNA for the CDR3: TGCAGCGTCGACGGACTAGCGGGAGTAAGGGAGACCCAGTACTTC. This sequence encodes CSVDGLAGVRETQYF.

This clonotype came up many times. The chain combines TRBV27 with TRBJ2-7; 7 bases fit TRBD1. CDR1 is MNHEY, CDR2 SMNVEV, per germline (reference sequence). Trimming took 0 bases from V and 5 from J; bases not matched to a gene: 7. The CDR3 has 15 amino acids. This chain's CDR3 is CASSLSPTGSHEQYF. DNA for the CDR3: TGTGCCAGCAGTTTATCTCCGACAGGGTCCCACGAGCAGTACTTC.

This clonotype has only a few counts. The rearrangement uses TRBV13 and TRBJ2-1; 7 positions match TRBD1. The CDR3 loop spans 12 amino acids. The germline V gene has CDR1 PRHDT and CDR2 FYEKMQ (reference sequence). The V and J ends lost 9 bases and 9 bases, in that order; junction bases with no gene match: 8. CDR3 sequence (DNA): TGTGCCAGTCAGGGGGTTAAGGGTGAGCAGTTCTTC. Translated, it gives CASQGVKGEQFF.

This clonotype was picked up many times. The CDR3 sequence: CASSPPGLAGWGEQFF. In nucleotides, the CDR3 is TGTGCCAGCAGCCCCCCTGGACTAGCGGGGTGGGGTGAGCAGTTCTTC. The chain couples TRBV11-2 to TRBJ2-1, with 12 bases identical to TRBD2. Germline V gene data show CDR1 as SGHAT and CDR2 as FQNNGV. The CDR3 spans 16 residues. J gave up 9 bases and V 5 bases, and 11 bases lay outside the gene matches.

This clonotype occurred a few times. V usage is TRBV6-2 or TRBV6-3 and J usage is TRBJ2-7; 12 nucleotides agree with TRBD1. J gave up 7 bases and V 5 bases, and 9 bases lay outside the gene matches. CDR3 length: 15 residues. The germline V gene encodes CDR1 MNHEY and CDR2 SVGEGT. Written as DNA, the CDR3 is TGTGCCAGCAGTGCACCGGGACAGGGGGCACGAGAGCAGTACTTC. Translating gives CASSAPGQGAREQYF.

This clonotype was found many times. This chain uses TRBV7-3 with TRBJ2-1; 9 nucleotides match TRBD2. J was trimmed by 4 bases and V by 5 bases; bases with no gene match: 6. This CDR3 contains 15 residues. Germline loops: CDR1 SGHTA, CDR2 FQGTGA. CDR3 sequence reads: CASSPRTSVYNEQFF. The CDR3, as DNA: TGTGCCAGCAGCCCGCGGACTAGCGTTTACAATGAGCAGTTCTTC.

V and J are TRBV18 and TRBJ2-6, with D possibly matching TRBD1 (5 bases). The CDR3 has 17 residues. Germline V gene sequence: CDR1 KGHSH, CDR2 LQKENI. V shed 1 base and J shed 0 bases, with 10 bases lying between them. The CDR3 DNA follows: TGTGCCAGCTCACCACGGTCAGGGATCTCTGGGGCCAACGTCCTGACTTTC. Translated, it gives CASSPRSGISGANVLTF.